These 19 T cell receptor beta chains originate from one sample sequenced in a study of post-analysis software for immune sequencing data. Unique molecular identifiers were carried by the TCR beta cDNA libraries. TCRdb passed the PCR reads through MiXCR, listing each CDR3 protein once. Here the sample spans 150,000 to 200,000 distinct CDR3 sequences, about 29% being singletons. The study's findings and limits: Roughly five TRBV segments occurring more often in patients than controls included TRBV5-6, TRBV5-1 and TRBV20-1.

Their cognate antigens are unknown. Sequencing was performed on blood. The source is a girl aged 5 to 17 with multiple sclerosis.

There are many counts of this clonotype. The chain recombines TRBV10-3 with TRBJ2-3; TRBD2 matches at 15 bases. Trimming at V came to 3 bases and at J to 2 bases, leaving 6 bases not matched to a gene. There are 18 residues in the CDR3. Germline lookup yields CDR1 ENHRY and CDR2 SYGVKD. DNA for the CDR3: TGTGCCATCAGTGAATCCGGGACTAGCGGGAGGAACACAGATACGCAGTATTTT. Translating it yields CAISESGTSGRNTDTQYF.

This clonotype showed up just a few times. The chain recombines TRBV4-2 with TRBJ1-4, with D perhaps TRBD1 (6 bases). The CDR3 extends over 15 amino acids. The V gene lost 0 bases and the J gene lost 7 bases, with 12 bases spanning the gap. CDR1 and CDR2 (germline): LGHNA, YNFKEQ. This CDR3 is CASSQERGSSEKLFF. The CDR3 region has the DNA TGTGCCAGCAGCCAAGAGAGGGGGAGTAGTGAAAAACTGTTTTTT.

The rearrangement links TRBV6-2 or TRBV6-3 to TRBJ1-5; possibly TRBD1 for D (5 bases). Germline V lookup: CDR1 MNHEY, CDR2 SVGEGT. Trimming removed 0 bases from V and 2 bases from J, with 14 bases in between. The CDR3 length is 17 residues. The CDR3 spells CASSYSRGEYGNQPQHF. DNA of the CDR3: TGTGCCAGCAGTTACTCGAGAGGGGAATACGGCAATCAGCCCCAGCATTTT.

Comments on this clonotype: A much larger clonotype is one base distant, so this may be a read error. This sequence joins TRBV10-3 and TRBJ2-3; D not certain. The CDR3 has 15 amino acids. Germline CDR1 is ENHRY and CDR2 is SYGVKD. In DNA form, the CDR3 reads TGTGCCATCCGTGAGTCGAGGAGCGGCACAGATACGCAGTATTTT. Amino acid sequence: CAIRESRSGTDTQYF.

In this sample, this clonotype turned up many times. The gene calls are TRBV3-1 and TRBJ2-1, with TRBD2 as a possible D gene (6 bases). Germline assignment: CDR1 LGHDT and CDR2 YNNKEL (reference sequence). Trimming cost V 2 bases and J 10 bases, with 18 bases left between them. This CDR3 spans 15 amino acids. The CDR3 is CASSQRLMVGGEQFF. For the CDR3, the DNA is TGTGCCAGCAGCCAACGCCTTATGGTTGGGGGGGAGCAGTTCTTC.

This chain uses TRBV12-3 or TRBV12-4 with TRBJ1-2; TRBD1 matches 10 bases. V lost 5 bases and J lost 4; bases outside the gene matches: 10. The length of the CDR3 is 16 residues. The CDR3 loop reads CASSDQDRGVGYGYTF. The CDR3 coding sequence is TGTGCCAGCAGTGACCAGGACAGGGGGGTTGGCTATGGCTACACCTTC.

The V gene is TRBV5-1, the J gene TRBJ2-1; D may be TRBD1 (6 bases). Per the germline V gene, CDR1 is SGHRS and CDR2 is YFSETQ. The CDR3 loop spans 13 amino acids. V was cut by 2 bases and J by 12 bases, with 15 bases left in between. The CDR3: CASSFQQDSRQFF. The CDR3 bases are TGCGCCAGCAGCTTCCAACAGGACAGTAGGCAGTTCTTC. The variable domain in full, completed from reference TRBV5-1 and TRBJ2-1, reads KAGVTQTPRYLIKTRGQQVTLSCSPISGHRSVSWYQQTPGQGLQFLFEYFSETQRNKGNFPGRFSGRQFSNSRSEMNVSTLELGDSALYLCASSFQQDSRQFFGPGTRLTVL.

The table lists this clonotype with a few counts. The rearrangement joins TRBV20-1 to TRBJ2-7, with D hard to call. Per germline, CDR1 DFQATT and CDR2 SNEGSKA (reference sequence). The CDR3 runs 11 residues. Trimming removed 5 bases from V and 0 bases from J, with 5 bases in between. CDR3 sequence (DNA): TGCAGTGCTGGGGACTCCTACGAGCAGTACTTC. Translating gives CSAGDSYEQYF.

This clonotype was recorded a few times. This rearrangement joins TRBV29-1 to TRBJ1-1, with D possibly TRBD1 on 5 matching bases. Germline V gives CDR1 SQVTM, CDR2 ANQGSEA. The V end was cut by 6 bases, the J end by 1 base, with 9 bases between. There are 12 residues in the CDR3. The CDR3 DNA reads as TGCAGCGTCCCGACAGAGAACACTGAAGCTTTCTTT. Translated: CSVPTENTEAFF.

Note on this clonotype: One junction end does not reproduce the germline sequence, and a read error may be involved. This CDR3 reads CASSPQGPMNIEAFF. The CDR3 region has the DNA TGTGCCAGCAGTCCCCAAGGACCGATGAACATTGAAGCTTTCTTT. The genes are TRBV12-3 or TRBV12-4 and TRBJ1-1; D is unclear. CDR3 length equals 15 residues.

This clonotype was recorded at least ten times. The J gene is TRBJ1-2, the V gene TRBV20-1, with a tentative D call TRBD1 (5 bases). The germline gives CDR1 DFQATT, CDR2 SNEGSKA (reference sequence). Trimming left V 6 bases short and J 0 bases short, with 8 bases between. This CDR3 has 12 residues. CDR3 DNA sequence: TGCAGTGCGCGGGGGGCTAACTATGGCTACACCTTC. This sequence encodes CSARGANYGYTF.

On this clonotype itself: A single base separates this from a much larger clone, so it may be a read error. The chain uses TRBV4-1 and TRBJ2-7, with D maybe TRBD2 (7 bases). The CDR3 consists of 14 residues. Germline values: CDR1 MGHRA, CDR2 YSYEKL. Trimming shortened V by 4 bases and J by 7 bases, and 17 bases separated the two germline ends. The CDR3 is CASSLGLGGDEQYF. The CDR3 DNA follows: TGCGCCAGCAGCCTAGGACTAGGGGGGGATGAGCAGTACTTC.

This clonotype was counted many times. The chain couples TRBV20-1 to TRBJ1-2; no firm D call. This CDR3 has 8 residues. Trimming took off 6 bases at V and 8 bases at J, with 4 bases between the two ends. Looked up from germline, CDR1 is DFQATT and CDR2 is SNEGSKA (reference sequence). The CDR3 DNA reads as TGCAGTGCAGGGGGCTACACCTTC. Translated, it gives CSAGGYTF.

V and J are TRBV5-1 and TRBJ1-2; no reliable D call. The CDR3 extends over 15 amino acids. Germline assignment: CDR1 SGHRS and CDR2 YFSETQ. V lost 0 bases to trimming and J lost 8 bases, with 17 bases between them. The CDR3 protein is CASSLGTLQPFGYTF. In nucleotides, the CDR3 is TGCGCCAGCAGCTTGGGGACCCTGCAGCCATTCGGCTACACCTTC.

With respect to this clonotype: Sequence at one end of the junction differs from germline and may be a read error. The rearrangement joins TRBV27 to TRBJ2-1, with 7 positions matching TRBD2. The CDR3 extends over 17 amino acids. Germline loops: CDR1 MNHEY, CDR2 SMNVEV (reference sequence). The CDR3 sequence: CAGSILDSPGGSHEQFF. The CDR3 DNA is TGTGCCGGCAGTATCTTAGATTCCCCGGGAGGATCCCATGAGCAGTTCTTC.

This sequence joins TRBV18 and TRBJ2-3; 7 positions agree with TRBD2. The V and J ends lost 7 bases and 3 bases, in that order; junction bases with no gene match: 4. This CDR3 contains 13 residues. From germline, CDR1 is KGHSH and CDR2 LQKENI. The CDR3 DNA reads TGTGCCAGCTTGAGCGGGGTTACAGATACGCAGTATTTT. This translates into CASLSGVTDTQYF.

V usage is TRBV29-1 and J usage is TRBJ1-1; D is possibly TRBD1 (6 bases). V dropped 6 bases and J dropped 5 bases, with 16 bases sitting between them. Germline-derived CDR1 and CDR2 are SQVTM and ANQGSEA. The CDR3 is 13 amino acids. The CDR3 spells CSVPRGFATEAFF. The DNA of the CDR3 is TGCAGCGTCCCCAGGGGTTTTGCTACTGAAGCTTTCTTT.

This clonotype has a count of ten or more. This chain connects TRBV9 to TRBJ2-7; D perhaps matches TRBD2 (6 bases). With 4 bases removed from V and 5 bases from J, the gap between germline ends came to 19 bases. There are 15 residues in the CDR3. Germline V gene sequence: CDR1 SGDLS, CDR2 YYNGEE. This CDR3 reads CASSPGRGRLDEQYF. Here the CDR3 DNA reads TGTGCCAGCAGCCCAGGGCGGGGCAGACTCGACGAGCAGTACTTC.

This clonotype was detected ten times or more. The V call is TRBV27, the J call TRBJ2-7, with no clear D. The CDR3 loop spans 16 amino acids. V shed 6 bases and J shed 0 bases, with 18 bases lying between them. Germline V CDR1 and CDR2: MNHEY, SMNVEV (reference sequence). In nucleotides, the CDR3 is TGTGCCAGCAGCACCCTACACGACTTCCCCTCCTACGAGCAGTACTTC. Residues: CASSTLHDFPSYEQYF.